Reported below is one T cell receptor beta chain. This sample was included in a study of blood T cell repertoires in COVID-19. Overall study: COVID-19 samples, acute and convalescent, were from the United States, Italy and Spain.

In germline, CDR1 is GTSNPN, CDR2 SVGIG (reference sequence). There are 14 residues in the CDR3. V gave up 4 bases and J gave up 7 bases, with 16 bases separating them. Per the original data handling: The assay estimated nucleated cells by amplifying reference gene primers. Method: immunoSEQ multiplex PCR; TCRdb's copy keeps in-frame clones and lacks some. V, J and clone size derive from that table, while D and trimming were established from the DNA sequence. The sample yields 140,000 or so clones, 79% seen once. The sequenced material came from peripheral blood. The chain links TRBV30 to TRBJ1-4; a weak D match, TRBD1 (5 bases). This receptor was obtained from a woman in her 70s with COVID-19, enrolled during active disease. The CDR3 DNA follows: TGTGCCTGGACCCCCGGGAGGGGTGGTGAAAAACTGTTTTTT. Its protein is CAWTPGRGGEKLFF.